A selection of T cell receptor beta chains follows, all from one sample in a study of blood T cell repertoires in COVID-19. TCRdb keeps only in-frame clones here, not all; method: immunoSEQ multiplex PCR. The data hold around 300,000 clones, with 70% to 90% observed a single time. Sequencing used peripheral blood. The origin of the receptors is a young woman with active or convalescent COVID-19. Each CDR3 is given with its conserved first and last residue. Fields, in order: D gene, V gene, J gene, clone size, CDR3 DNA, CDR3 protein. The D gene is left open where the match is weak. Rows give clone size only sometimes, using once, few, many, or a class for an expanded clone.

d_call: TRBD2
v_call: TRBV29-1
j_call: TRBJ2-1
clone_size: -
cdr3_nt: TGCAGCGTCGCCGGGACTAGCGGGGGGGCGAATGAGCAGTTCTTC
cdr3_aa: CSVAGTSGGANEQFF

d_call: -
v_call: TRBV19
j_call: TRBJ1-2
clone_size: -
cdr3_nt: TGTGCCAGCCAAGGGGGTACCAACTATGGCTACACCTTC
cdr3_aa: CASQGGTNYGYTF

d_call: -
v_call: TRBV6-6
j_call: TRBJ1-5
clone_size: -
cdr3_nt: TGTGCCAGTAGGATGGGCGGGGGCAATGGACGGCCCCAGCATTTT
cdr3_aa: CASRMGGGNGRPQHF

d_call: -
v_call: TRBV11-2
j_call: TRBJ1-1
clone_size: -
cdr3_nt: TGTGCCAGCAGCTACACAGGGACGGGGACTGAAGCTTTCTTT
cdr3_aa: CASSYTGTGTEAFF

d_call: TRBD1
v_call: TRBV7-2
j_call: TRBJ1-1
clone_size: -
cdr3_nt: TGTGCCAGCAGCTCCCCGTCGCTAGGGCACAGGGGGCGAGCTTTCTTT
cdr3_aa: CASSSPSLGHRGRAFF

d_call: -
v_call: TRBV3-1/TRBV3-2
j_call: TRBJ2-3
clone_size: -
cdr3_nt: TGTGCCAGCAGCCAAGCGGGCGGGGGCCGCACAGATACGCAGTATTTT
cdr3_aa: CASSQAGGGRTDTQYF

d_call: TRBD1
v_call: TRBV30
j_call: TRBJ1-3
clone_size: -
cdr3_nt: TGTGCCTGGAGAGACACAGGGGGCTCTGGAAACACCATATATTTT
cdr3_aa: CAWRDTGGSGNTIYF

d_call: TRBD2
v_call: TRBV6-5
j_call: TRBJ2-7
clone_size: -
cdr3_nt: TGTGCCAGCAGTTACTCGGGGAGCGGGGGAAAATACGAGCAGTACTTC
cdr3_aa: CASSYSGSGGKYEQYF

d_call: -
v_call: TRBV7-2
j_call: TRBJ2-7
clone_size: -
cdr3_nt: TGTGCCAGCAGCTTACCCGGGACTCCGAGCTCCTACGAGCAGTACTTC
cdr3_aa: CASSLPGTPSSYEQYF

d_call: TRBD1
v_call: TRBV6-1
j_call: TRBJ1-2
clone_size: -
cdr3_nt: TGTGCCAGCAGTGAAGCGCCGGGACAGATCTATGGCTACACCTTC
cdr3_aa: CASSEAPGQIYGYTF

d_call: -
v_call: TRBV19
j_call: TRBJ1-5
clone_size: -
cdr3_nt: TGTGCCAGTAGGATGGTCTATAGCAATCAGCCCCAGCATTTT
cdr3_aa: CASRMVYSNQPQHF

d_call: -
v_call: TRBV7-2
j_call: TRBJ1-1
clone_size: -
cdr3_nt: TGTGCCAGCAGCCCATCCGGGACACCGAACACTGAAGCTTTCTTT
cdr3_aa: CASSPSGTPNTEAFF

d_call: -
v_call: TRBV4-1
j_call: TRBJ2-1
clone_size: -
cdr3_nt: TGCGCCAGCAGTGCTCCCGGGACTTACAATGAGCAGTTCTTC
cdr3_aa: CASSAPGTYNEQFF

d_call: -
v_call: TRBV7-2
j_call: TRBJ1-5
clone_size: -
cdr3_nt: TGTGCCAGCAGCTTATATGGAGCAGGGCTGAGTCAGCCCCAGCATTTT
cdr3_aa: CASSLYGAGLSQPQHF

d_call: TRBD1
v_call: TRBV18
j_call: TRBJ1-3
clone_size: -
cdr3_nt: TGTGCCAGCTCACCAATAACCTCCGGACAGGGCATCAACACCATATATTTT
cdr3_aa: CASSPITSGQGINTIYF

d_call: -
v_call: TRBV10-2
j_call: TRBJ2-1
clone_size: -
cdr3_nt: TGCGCCACCACCTTGGGGTGGGGGGCCTACAATGAGCAGTTCTTC
cdr3_aa: CATTLGWGAYNEQFF

d_call: -
v_call: TRBV30
j_call: TRBJ2-1
clone_size: once
cdr3_nt: TGTGCCTGGAGGAAGGACTTCTACTCTTATTCCTACAATGAGCAGTTCTTC
cdr3_aa: CAWRKDFYSYSYNEQFF

d_call: -
v_call: TRBV11-3
j_call: TRBJ2-2
clone_size: -
cdr3_nt: TGTGCCAGCAGCTTAGATGGAGACACCGGGGAGCTGTTTTTT
cdr3_aa: CASSLDGDTGELFF

d_call: TRBD2
v_call: TRBV28
j_call: TRBJ2-5
clone_size: -
cdr3_nt: TGTGCCAGCACCTCAGCGGGGGAGGTGGGAGAGACCCAGTACTTC
cdr3_aa: CASTSAGEVGETQYF

d_call: TRBD1
v_call: TRBV5-1
j_call: TRBJ1-1
clone_size: -
cdr3_nt: TGCGCCAGCAGCTTGGTCGGGACAGGGGGCGTAAACACTGAAGCTTTCTTT
cdr3_aa: CASSLVGTGGVNTEAFF

d_call: TRBD1
v_call: TRBV30
j_call: TRBJ2-3
clone_size: -
cdr3_nt: TGTGCCTGCCAATCCGGACAGGGGTGGACAGATACGCAGTATTTT
cdr3_aa: CACQSGQGWTDTQYF

d_call: TRBD2
v_call: TRBV5-1
j_call: TRBJ2-3
clone_size: -
cdr3_nt: TGCGCCAGCAGCTTGGCGCCTAGCGGGGAGGCAGATACGCAGTATTTT
cdr3_aa: CASSLAPSGEADTQYF

d_call: TRBD1
v_call: TRBV2
j_call: TRBJ2-7
clone_size: -
cdr3_nt: TGTGCCAGCAGTGAAGGTCAGGGGGCTTTCTACGAGCAGTACTTC
cdr3_aa: CASSEGQGAFYEQYF

d_call: -
v_call: TRBV3-1/TRBV3-2
j_call: TRBJ2-7
clone_size: -
cdr3_nt: TGTGCCAGCAGCCAAGTCGTAGCCTCCTACGAGCAGTACTTC
cdr3_aa: CASSQVVASYEQYF

d_call: -
v_call: TRBV5-6
j_call: TRBJ2-5
clone_size: once
cdr3_nt: TGTGCCAGCAGCTTTCGGGAGACCCAGTACTTC
cdr3_aa: CASSFRETQYF

d_call: -
v_call: TRBV2
j_call: TRBJ1-2
clone_size: -
cdr3_nt: TGTGCCAGCCTTGGCTACACCTTC
cdr3_aa: CASLGYTF

d_call: -
v_call: TRBV2
j_call: TRBJ1-5
clone_size: -
cdr3_nt: TGTGCCAGCAGCCGACAGGTTAGCAATCAGCCCCAGCATTTT
cdr3_aa: CASSRQVSNQPQHF

d_call: -
v_call: TRBV10-2
j_call: TRBJ1-1
clone_size: -
cdr3_nt: TGCGCCAGCAGTGACCCCGTGAACACTGAAGCTTTCTTT
cdr3_aa: CASSDPVNTEAFF

d_call: -
v_call: TRBV5-1
j_call: TRBJ1-1
clone_size: -
cdr3_nt: TGCGCCAGCAGCGACGGACACGGAAACACTGAAGCTTTCTTT
cdr3_aa: CASSDGHGNTEAFF

d_call: -
v_call: TRBV28
j_call: TRBJ1-6
clone_size: -
cdr3_nt: TGTGCCAGCAGTCCCCGGGGGAGGTATAATTCACCCCTCCACTTT
cdr3_aa: CASSPRGRYNSPLHF

d_call: TRBD1
v_call: TRBV19
j_call: TRBJ1-6
clone_size: -
cdr3_nt: TGTGCCAGTAGTGCCCGGGACAGGGGAGCCTATAATTCACCCCTCCACTTT
cdr3_aa: CASSARDRGAYNSPLHF

d_call: -
v_call: TRBV24-1
j_call: TRBJ2-7
clone_size: once
cdr3_nt: TGTGCCACCAGCGTTCAGAGGAGTCGAAATTACTACGAGCAGTACTTC
cdr3_aa: CATSVQRSRNYYEQYF

d_call: -
v_call: TRBV27
j_call: TRBJ1-6
clone_size: -
cdr3_nt: TGTGCCAGCAGTTTATTTGCAGGGGTATTGAATTCACCCCTCCACTTT
cdr3_aa: CASSLFAGVLNSPLHF

d_call: -
v_call: TRBV7-2
j_call: TRBJ2-5
clone_size: -
cdr3_nt: TGTGCCAGCAGCTTAGTGGACAGATCCCAAGAGACCCAGTACTTC
cdr3_aa: CASSLVDRSQETQYF

d_call: TRBD1
v_call: TRBV7-2
j_call: TRBJ1-2
clone_size: -
cdr3_nt: TGTGCCAGCAGCTTCCTTCGGGACAGAGGCTATGGCTACACCTTC
cdr3_aa: CASSFLRDRGYGYTF

d_call: -
v_call: TRBV7-9
j_call: TRBJ1-5
clone_size: -
cdr3_nt: TGTGCCAGCAGCTTAACAGGGTGGCCCCAGCATTTT
cdr3_aa: CASSLTGWPQHF

d_call: TRBD1
v_call: TRBV10-3
j_call: TRBJ1-5
clone_size: -
cdr3_nt: TGTGCCATCAGTACAGGGGGCCCGGGAAGCAATCAGCCCCAGCATTTT
cdr3_aa: CAISTGGPGSNQPQHF

d_call: -
v_call: TRBV3-1/TRBV3-2
j_call: TRBJ1-5
clone_size: -
cdr3_nt: TGTGCCAGCAGCCGTGGCGGGGCCTCCGGTCAGCCCCAGCATTTT
cdr3_aa: CASSRGGASGQPQHF